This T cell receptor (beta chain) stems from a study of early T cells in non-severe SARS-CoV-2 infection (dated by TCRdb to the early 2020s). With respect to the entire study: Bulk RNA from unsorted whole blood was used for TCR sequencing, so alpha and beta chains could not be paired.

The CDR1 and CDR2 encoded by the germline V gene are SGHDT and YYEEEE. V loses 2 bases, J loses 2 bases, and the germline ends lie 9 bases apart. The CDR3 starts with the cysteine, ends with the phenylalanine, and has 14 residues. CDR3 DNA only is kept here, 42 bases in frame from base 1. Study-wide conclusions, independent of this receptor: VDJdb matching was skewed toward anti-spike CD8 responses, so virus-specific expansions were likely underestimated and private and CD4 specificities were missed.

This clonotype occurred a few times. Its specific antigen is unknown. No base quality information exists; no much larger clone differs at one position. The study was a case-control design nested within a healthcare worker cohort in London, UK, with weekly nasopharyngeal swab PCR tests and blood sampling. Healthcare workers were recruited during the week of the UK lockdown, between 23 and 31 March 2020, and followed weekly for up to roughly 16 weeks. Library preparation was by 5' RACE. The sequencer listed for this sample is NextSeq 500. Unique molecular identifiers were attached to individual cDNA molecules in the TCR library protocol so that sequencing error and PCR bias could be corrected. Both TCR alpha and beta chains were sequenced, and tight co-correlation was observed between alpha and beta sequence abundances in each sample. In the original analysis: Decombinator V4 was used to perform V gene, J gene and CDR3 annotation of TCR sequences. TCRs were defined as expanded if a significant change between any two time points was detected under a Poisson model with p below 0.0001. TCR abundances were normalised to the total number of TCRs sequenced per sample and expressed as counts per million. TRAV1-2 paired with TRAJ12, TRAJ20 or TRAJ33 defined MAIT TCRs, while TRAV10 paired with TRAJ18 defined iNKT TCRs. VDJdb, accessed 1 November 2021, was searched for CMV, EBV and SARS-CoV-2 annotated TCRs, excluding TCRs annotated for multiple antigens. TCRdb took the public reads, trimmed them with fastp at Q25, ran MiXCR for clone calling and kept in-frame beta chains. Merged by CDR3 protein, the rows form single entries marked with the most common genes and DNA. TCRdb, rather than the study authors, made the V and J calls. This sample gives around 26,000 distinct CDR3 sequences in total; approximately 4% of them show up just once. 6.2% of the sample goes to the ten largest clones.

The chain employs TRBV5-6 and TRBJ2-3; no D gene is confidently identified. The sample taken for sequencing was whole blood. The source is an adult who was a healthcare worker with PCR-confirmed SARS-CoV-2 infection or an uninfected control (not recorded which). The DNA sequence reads TGTGCCAGCAGCTTTTTAAGGCTCACAGATACGCAGTATTTT. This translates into CASSFLRLTDTQYF. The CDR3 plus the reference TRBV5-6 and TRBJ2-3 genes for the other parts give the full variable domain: DAGVTQSPTHLIKTRGQQVTLRCSPKSGHDTVSWYQQALGQGPQFIFQYYEEEERQRGNFPDRFSGHQFPNYSSELNVNALLLGDSALYLCASSFLRLTDTQYFGPGTRLTVL.